This T cell receptor beta chain was recovered during a study of blood T cell repertoires in COVID-19. Across the whole study: From the United States, Italy and Spain came samples of acute and convalescent COVID-19.

CDR1 is KGHDR, CDR2 SFDVKD, per germline. V lost 10 bases and J 4 bases, leaving 13 bases between the germline ends. This CDR3 has 13 residues. Per the authors' pipeline: Nucleated cell counts were estimated from reference gene primer amplification. Only in-frame clones appear in the TCRdb table, and some are missing; sequencing was by immunoSEQ multiplex PCR. The V and J calls and the clone size are those of that table, but D and trimming were determined from the DNA. The table lists about 130,000 clones, more than 85% of them singletons. The specimen sequenced was peripheral blood. This TCR came from a man aged 55 to 70 with COVID-19, enrolled during active disease. The rearrangement uses TRBV24-1 and TRBJ1-5; D perhaps matches TRBD1 (5 bases). CDR3 sequence reads: CATSQGLNQPQHF. In DNA form, the CDR3 reads TGTGCCACTAGTCAGGGCTTAAATCAGCCCCAGCATTTT.